This T cell receptor beta chain came from a study of beta chain features in type 1 diabetes. The sequenced template was cDNA made from the entire isolated RNA. The table came from immunoSEQ multiplex PCR; TCRdb's copy has only in-frame clones and leaves some out. The data hold hundreds of thousands of clones, with about 14% observed a single time. The CDR3 length is 15 residues. The trim removed 2 bases at V and 4 bases at J, leaving 8 bases unmatched. Germline V gene sequence: CDR1 SGHDT, CDR2 YYEEEE. This clone came up a few times. The receptor was isolated from a man younger than 45 in good health. Sequencing was done on a sample of naive CD4+ T cells from blood. V is TRBV5-6 and J is TRBJ2-5; TRBD2 matches at 7 bases. The CDR3 loop reads CASSLWGGVGETQYF. CDR3 DNA: TGTGCCAGCAGCTTATGGGGAGGGGTAGGAGAGACCCAGTACTTC.